The rows below give T cell receptor beta chains drawn from one sample of a study of blood T cell repertoires in COVID-19. TCRdb's table, derived via immunoSEQ multiplex PCR, lists solely in-frame clones and lacks some. The sample includes 250,000 to 350,000 clones, around 87% of them seen just once. The sample taken for sequencing was peripheral blood. The receptors were sampled from a woman aged 50 to 60 who had recovered from COVID-19. Both conserved end residues are part of each CDR3.

TRBV5-1	TRBJ2-2	CASSLGTENTGELFF
TRBV7-9	TRBJ2-1	CASSFRGDEQFF
TRBV19	TRBJ1-2	CASNLPGQTPDYGYTF
TRBV19	TRBJ2-7	CASSIDLDRGTYEQYF
TRBV5-1	TRBJ2-1	CASSLWGTSNNEQFF
TRBV6-5	TRBJ1-4	CASAGGWVEKLFF
TRBV5-1	TRBJ2-7	CASSASGIHEQYF
TRBV7-2	TRBJ1-2	CASSDRQGRGYGYTF
TRBV19	TRBJ2-3	CASLPTGGTDTQYF
TRBV11-2	TRBJ2-7	CASSPRAGAYEQYF
TRBV11-2	TRBJ1-2	CASSLDSSNYGYTF